This T cell receptor (beta chain) was found in a study of blood T cell repertoires in COVID-19. This clone was seen more than once but under ten times. The CDR3 totals 14 residues. J was trimmed by 4 bases and V by 5 bases; bases with no gene match: 5. Germline V CDR1 and CDR2: KGHSH, LQKENI. Original handling: Scientists estimated how many nucleated cells there were by amplifying reference gene primers. Sequencing was performed with immunoSEQ multiplex PCR; in TCRdb, only in-frame clones are kept and a portion is missing. V, J and clone size are taken as reported in that table, and D and trimming were inferred from the DNA itself. Here the sample spans under 250,000 clones, around 88% being singletons.

This receptor was identified in a man at least 80 years old with acute or convalescent COVID-19. This chain joins TRBV18 and TRBJ1-5; 7 bases map to TRBD1. The sequenced sample consisted of peripheral blood. As DNA, the CDR3 is TGTGCCAGCTCAACTAGACAGGGTAATCAGCCCCAGCATTTT. Translation: CASSTRQGNQPQHF.